A single sample is the source of the 20 T cell receptor beta chains below, sequenced in a study of blood T cell repertoires in COVID-19 (dated by TCRdb to 2018 to 2021). Library preparation employed the immunoSEQ multiplex PCR assay. This immuneACCESS table, as held by TCRdb, lists in-frame sequences with V and J called but not all clones. Of the missing ones, under half trace to an unresolved V gene in checked studies; the others have no known cause. The sample table shows 300,000 to 350,000 clones, and around nine tenths are seen once. Roughly a tenth of the sample is in the top ten clones. The sequenced material came from PBMCs or T cells enriched from blood (not recorded which). Every receptor here comes from a young woman who had recovered from COVID-19.

This chain links TRBV7-2 with TRBJ2-4; 7 nucleotides align to TRBD2. This CDR3 region has 18 residues. The junction had 13 bases not matched to a gene; V was cut back by 4 bases and J by 1 base. The germline V gene has CDR1 SGHTA and CDR2 FQGNSA. The CDR3, as DNA: TGTGCCAGCAGCTCGCGTCGCGGGGGAGATACTGCCAAAAACATTCAGTACTTC. It yields the protein CASSSRRGGDTAKNIQYF.

V gene TRBV20-1 combines with J gene TRBJ2-1; 12 bases fit TRBD2. The CDR3 consists of 18 residues. Germline V gives CDR1 DFQATT, CDR2 SNEGSKA (reference sequence). V shed 3 bases, J shed 5 bases, and the junction held 14 bases outside the gene matches. The CDR3 DNA is TGCAGTGCTAGTCTCGGGCAGCTAGCGGGAGGGCCAAACAATGAGCAGTTCTTC. This codes for CSASLGQLAGGPNNEQFF.

This chain joins TRBV20-1 and TRBJ2-5; D is unclear. This CDR3 is built from 11 residues. The germline V and J ends were trimmed by 2 bases and 3 bases, with 4 bases remaining between them. The germline V gene encodes CDR1 DFQATT and CDR2 SNEGSKA (reference sequence). CDR3 in DNA: TGCAGTGCTAGAACAAAAGAGACCCAGTACTTC. Translation gives CSARTKETQYF.

The J gene is TRBJ2-7, the V gene TRBV5-6; D is unresolved. Germline CDR1 reads SGHDT; CDR2 reads YYEEEE. Trimming removed 5 bases from V and 3 bases from J, with 18 bases in between. The CDR3 sequence is 15 residues long. The CDR3 nucleotides read TGTGCCAGCAGTACGAACTTCGGGTGGAACTACGAGCAGTACTTC. Protein: CASSTNFGWNYEQYF. The full variable domain, rest sourced from reference TRBV5-6 and TRBJ2-7, is DAGVTQSPTHLIKTRGQQVTLRCSPKSGHDTVSWYQQALGQGPQFIFQYYEEEERQRGNFPDRFSGHQFPNYSSELNVNALLLGDSALYLCASSTNFGWNYEQYFGPGTRLTVT.

The chain links TRBV5-6 to TRBJ2-7; 9 bases align to TRBD1. The CDR3 consists of 15 residues. The ends lost 4 bases at V and 6 bases at J; junction bases unmatched: 11. Germline values: CDR1 SGHDT, CDR2 YYEEEE. CDR3 DNA: TGTGCCAGCAGCGTCCGGGACAGGGTGCTCTTCGAGCAGTACTTC. Encoded protein: CASSVRDRVLFEQYF.

A remark on this clone: This CDR3 is also generated by other DNA sequences in the sample. The rearrangement links TRBV10-3 to TRBJ1-5; 9 bases are shared with TRBD1. The length of the CDR3 is 16 residues. Germline values: CDR1 ENHRY, CDR2 SYGVKD. Trimming cost V 2 bases and J 0 bases; bases outside gene matches: 2. CDR3 bases: TGTGCCATCAGTGAGGGGACAGGGTTTAGCAATCAGCCCCAGCATTTT. This sequence encodes CAISEGTGFSNQPQHF.

The chain recombines TRBV3-1 (or the pseudogene TRBV3-2) with TRBJ2-2; 8 nucleotides line up with TRBD1. CDR1 LGHDT and CDR2 YNNKEL come from the germline V gene (reference sequence). The CDR3 spans 16 residues. V lost 4 bases and J lost 0; bases outside the gene matches: 4. The CDR3 loop reads CASSLSDRANTGELFF. The CDR3 DNA reads as TGTGCCAGCAGCCTCTCGGACAGGGCGAACACCGGGGAGCTGTTTTTT.

The chain links TRBV14 to TRBJ1-4; 7 positions match TRBD1. V lost 2 bases, J lost 8 bases, and 8 bases stayed unmatched. CDR1 is SGHDN, CDR2 FVKESK, per germline. This CDR3 comprises 15 residues. CDR3 DNA: TGTGCCAGCAGCCAACATACAGGGGAGTGGGAAAAACTGTTTTTT. Encoded protein: CASSQHTGEWEKLFF.

The chain carries TRBV11-2 and TRBJ1-2; D is undetermined. The CDR3 consists of 13 residues. Trimming cost V 5 bases and J 4 bases, with 11 bases left between them. Germline V gene data show CDR1 as SGHAT and CDR2 as FQNNGV. DNA of the CDR3: TGTGCCAGCAGCCCGGCGAGGTTCTATGGCTACACCTTC. Translation gives CASSPARFYGYTF. Supplemented by reference TRBV11-2 and TRBJ1-2, the full variable domain reads EAGVAQSPRYKIIEKRQSVAFWCNPISGHATLYWYQQILGQGPKLLIQFQNNGVVDDSQLPKDRFSAERLKGVDSTLKIQPAKLEDSAVYLCASSPARFYGYTFGSGTRLTVV.

The chain carries TRBV30 and TRBJ1-5; 7 bases are shared with TRBD1. The germline V gene has CDR1 GTSNPN and CDR2 SVGIG (reference sequence). The CDR3 extends over 15 amino acids. Losses at the gene ends were 2 bases for V and 2 bases for J; bases not matched to a gene: 6. As DNA, the CDR3 is TGTGCCTGGAGTTTATCAACAGGGGGCAATCAGCCCCAGCATTTT. Its protein product is CAWSLSTGGNQPQHF. Complete variable domain (other parts from reference TRBV30 and TRBJ1-5): SQTIHQWPATLVQPVGSPLSLECTVEGTSNPNLYWYRQAAGRGLQLLFYSVGIGQISSEVPQNLSASRPQDRQFILSSKKLLLSDSGFYLCAWSLSTGGNQPQHFGDGTRLSIL.

The sample holds a few counts of this clone. The chain combines TRBV4-2 with TRBJ1-1, with 8 positions matching TRBD1. Germline assignment: CDR1 LGHNA and CDR2 YNFKEQ. After removal of 1 base from V and 8 bases from J, the junction contained 12 bases not matched to a gene. The CDR3 is 16 residues long. This CDR3 reads CASSQVPDRGNKEAFF. In DNA form, the CDR3 reads TGTGCCAGCAGCCAAGTTCCCGACAGGGGCAACAAAGAAGCTTTCTTT.

The chain has TRBV27 and TRBJ1-5; 7 bases map to TRBD1. Germline V gives CDR1 MNHEY, CDR2 SMNVEV (reference sequence). The CDR3 consists of 16 residues. J gave up 4 bases and V 5 bases, and 11 bases lay outside the gene matches. The CDR3 reads CASSLTYRGQNQPQHF. Here the CDR3 DNA reads TGTGCCAGCAGTCTCACATACAGGGGTCAAAATCAGCCCCAGCATTTT.

The chain links TRBV9 to TRBJ2-5; 7 positions agree with TRBD2. Germline V gene lookup returns CDR1 SGDLS and CDR2 YYNGEE. The CDR3 contains 15 residues. V gave up 0 bases and J gave up 5 bases; unmatched junction bases: 7. The CDR3 nucleotides are TGTGCCAGCAGCGTAGCTGGGCGGGAGAGGGAGACCCAGTACTTC. The encoded protein is CASSVAGRERETQYF.

The rearrangement joins TRBV5-1 to TRBJ2-2, with D perhaps TRBD2 (6 bases). V lost 2 bases and J 4 bases, leaving 9 bases between the germline ends. This CDR3 spans 14 amino acids. The germline V gene has CDR1 SGHRS and CDR2 YFSETQ. CDR3 sequence: CASSFQEGTGELFF. The CDR3 DNA is TGCGCCAGCAGCTTCCAGGAGGGCACCGGGGAGCTGTTTTTT.

The chain has TRBV5-4 and TRBJ2-7, with 11 bases matching TRBD1. The germline gives CDR1 SGHNT, CDR2 YYREEE (reference sequence). The CDR3 spans 14 residues. J lost 7 bases, V lost 4 bases, and 7 bases had no gene match. The CDR3 nucleotides are TGTGCCAGCAGCCGGGACAGGGGGTTAAGGGAGCAGTACTTC. Translation: CASSRDRGLREQYF.

V and J are TRBV25-1 and TRBJ1-1, with D possibly TRBD1 on 5 matching bases. The CDR3 loop spans 14 amino acids. In germline, CDR1 is MGHDK, CDR2 SYGVNS. V lost 4 bases, J lost 0 bases, and 9 bases lay in between. CDR3 in DNA: TGTGCCAGCAGTGGAATGACAGTGAACACTGAAGCTTTCTTT. This codes for CASSGMTVNTEAFF.

This chain uses TRBV5-4 with TRBJ2-2; the D gene is possibly TRBD2 (5 bases). V was shortened by 7 bases and J by 6 bases, with 13 bases between the two germline ends. The length of the CDR3 is 13 residues. Per the germline V gene, CDR1 is SGHNT and CDR2 is YYREEE (reference sequence). CDR3 in amino acids: CASGGATSGELFF. CDR3 coding DNA: TGTGCCAGCGGAGGCGCCACCTCCGGGGAGCTGTTTTTT.

This clone has only a few counts. The rearrangement joins TRBV12-3 or TRBV12-4 to TRBJ1-5; a possible D gene is TRBD1 (5 bases). Deletions cut 5 bases from V and 9 bases from J, with 14 bases between. The CDR3 spans 13 residues. Written as DNA, the CDR3 is TGTGCCAGCAGTCGCCCCTCCACAGGGCCCCAGCATTTT. Its protein is CASSRPSTGPQHF.

The V call is TRBV5-6, the J call TRBJ1-5; tentatively, D is TRBD1 (6 bases). V was trimmed by 4 bases and J by 3 bases, leaving 11 bases between them. CDR3 size: 14 residues. Germline values: CDR1 SGHDT, CDR2 YYEEEE. The CDR3 DNA reads TGTGCCAGCAGCCCCAGGGGCTACAATCAGCCCCAGCATTTT. Translating it yields CASSPRGYNQPQHF.

The chain carries TRBV28 and TRBJ1-4; D call uncertain. The V gene's germline CDR1 is MDHEN and CDR2 SYDVKM. With 6 bases removed from V and 5 bases from J, the gap between germline ends came to 10 bases. The CDR3 is 13 amino acids. The CDR3 nucleotides read TGTGCCAGCAGCACCGGAGGGAATGAAAAACTGTTTTTT. It translates to CASSTGGNEKLFF.